Shown below are 23 T cell receptor beta chains from a single sample sequenced in a study of cytomegalovirus exposure and HLA in healthy donors. PCR used 60 Vbeta primers and 13 Jbeta primers. Some clones are missing from TCRdb's copy, which holds only in-frame ones; the method was immunoSEQ multiplex PCR. This sample has roughly 150,000 clones; over 70% occur once, and the top ten carry less than 2%. The sample comprised PBMCs. All receptors come from a woman younger than 35 in good health and CMV-seronegative.

The rearrangement joins TRBV28 to TRBJ2-5; 7 bases are a match to TRBD1. The J call is doubtful: the DNA matches TRBJ2-7 better. The CDR3 loop spans 17 amino acids. Germline V gene lookup returns CDR1 MDHEN and CDR2 SYDVKM. CDR3 amino acids: CASSLPTGARVTYEQYF. In DNA form, the CDR3 reads TGTGCCAGCAGTTTACCTACAGGGGCGCGCGTTACCTACGAGCAGTACTTC.

This clone is a singleton in its sample. The rearrangement uses TRBV16 and TRBJ2-1; D not certain. Between the trimmed V and J ends, which lost 1 base and 15 bases, there was a span of 16 bases. The CDR3 runs 13 residues. Germline V gene data show CDR1 as KGHSY and CDR2 as FQNENV. CDR3 nucleotide sequence: TGTGCCAGCAGCCAATATTTGGAGCCAGTACTGTTCTTC. This codes for CASSQYLEPVLFF.

This clone is a singleton in its sample. This chain links TRBV18 with TRBJ1-5, with D maybe TRBD1 (5 bases). The V end was cut by 5 bases, the J end by 9 bases, with 20 bases between. Germline V gene sequence: CDR1 KGHSH, CDR2 LQKENI. The CDR3 loop spans 15 amino acids. For the CDR3, the DNA is TGTGCCAGCTCAGCAGGGACTCCGGACGGTCGGCCCCAGCATTTT. Translation gives CASSAGTPDGRPQHF.

The chain joins TRBV28 to TRBJ2-5; tentatively, D is TRBD1 (6 bases). The length of the CDR3 is 11 residues. V lost 6 bases and J lost 10, with 12 bases in between. The germline CDR1 and CDR2 sequences are MDHEN and SYDVKM. Here the CDR3 reads CASSRRQVQYF. The CDR3, as DNA: TGTGCCAGCAGCCGCCGACAGGTCCAGTACTTC.

In nucleotides, the CDR3 is TGTGCCAGCAGCCTCGGGGGGGCGAACACTGAAGCTTTCTTT. Protein sequence: CASSLGGANTEAFF. The gene calls are TRBV6-5 and TRBJ1-1, with a tentative D call TRBD1 (6 bases). Germline CDR1 is MNHEY and CDR2 is SVGAGI. V was shortened by 6 bases and J by 1 base, with 12 bases between the two germline ends. There are 14 residues in the CDR3.

This clone came up a few times. The rearrangement uses TRBV19 and TRBJ1-2; 8 nucleotides match TRBD1. The CDR3 runs to 15 residues. Per germline, CDR1 LNHDA and CDR2 SQIVND (reference sequence). The junction had 8 bases not matched to a gene; V was cut back by 4 bases and J by 4 bases. The CDR3 is CASSSSPGTGYGYTF. CDR3 nucleotide sequence: TGTGCCAGTAGTAGCTCACCCGGGACAGGCTATGGCTACACCTTC. Complete variable domain (other parts from reference TRBV19 and TRBJ1-2): DGGITQSPKYLFRKEGQNVTLSCEQNLNHDAMYWYRQDPGQGLRLIYYSQIVNDFQKGDIAEGYSVSREKKESFPLTVTSAQKNPTAFYLCASSSSPGTGYGYTFGSGTRLTVV.

V and J are TRBV5-4 and TRBJ1-6; 7 bases are a match to TRBD1. After removal of 5 bases from V and 4 bases from J, the junction contained 6 bases not matched to a gene. This CDR3 spans 15 amino acids. The V gene's germline CDR1 is SGHNT and CDR2 YYREEE (reference sequence). CDR3: CASRSGTEYNSPLHF. DNA of the CDR3: TGTGCCAGCAGATCCGGGACAGAATATAATTCACCCCTCCACTTT. Combining the CDR3 with reference TRBV5-4 and TRBJ1-6 gives the whole variable domain ETGVTQSPTHLIKTRGQQVTLRCSSQSGHNTVSWYQQALGQGPQFIFQYYREEENGRGNFPPRFSGLQFPNYSSELNVNALELDDSALYLCASRSGTEYNSPLHFGNGTRLTVT.

V gene TRBV28 combines with J gene TRBJ2-2; 11 bases are a match to TRBD2. The CDR3 sequence is 16 residues long. Losses at the gene ends were 5 bases for V and 4 bases for J; bases not matched to a gene: 6. Germline lookup yields CDR1 MDHEN and CDR2 SYDVKM. The CDR3 nucleotides read TGTGCCAGCAGTGTAGCGGGGGGGCCCGGCACCGGGGAGCTGTTTTTT. Translated: CASSVAGGPGTGELFF.

The V and J genes are TRBV6-5 and TRBJ1-2, with TRBD1 matching 7 bases. Germline V CDR1 and CDR2: MNHEY, SVGAGI. The CDR3 is made up of 13 amino acids. Trimming at V came to 2 bases and at J to 6 bases, leaving 3 bases not matched to a gene. CDR3 region: CASSYRGRNGYTF. The CDR3 nucleotides are TGTGCCAGCAGTTACAGGGGGCGGAATGGCTACACCTTC.

This chain links TRBV6-1 with TRBJ1-5; 8 bases are a match to TRBD1. Trimming cost V 7 bases and J 9 bases; bases outside gene matches: 8. Germline V gives CDR1 MNHNS, CDR2 SASEGT. The CDR3 totals 13 residues. The CDR3 reads CASTPGQEGPQHF. DNA of the CDR3: TGTGCCAGCACTCCGGGACAGGAGGGGCCCCAGCATTTT.

The V and J genes are TRBV29-1 and TRBJ2-5, with 10 bases matching TRBD1. This CDR3 has 13 residues. After removal of 7 bases from V and 5 bases from J, the junction contained 7 bases not matched to a gene. The V gene's germline CDR1 is SQVTM and CDR2 ANQGSEA. The chain's CDR3 is CSGQDRGWETQYF. In DNA form, the CDR3 reads TGCAGCGGCCAGGACAGGGGGTGGGAGACCCAGTACTTC. The complete variable domain, with remaining parts taken from reference TRBV29-1 and TRBJ2-5, reads SAVISQKPSRDICQRGTSLTIQCQVDSQVTMMFWYRQQPGQSLTLIATANQGSEATYESGFVIDKFPISRPNLTFSTLTVSNMSPEDSSIYLCSGQDRGWETQYFGPGTRLLVL.

The chain is built from TRBV5-1 and TRBJ1-4; the D gene is possibly TRBD1 (5 bases). Per the germline V gene, CDR1 is SGHRS and CDR2 is YFSETQ. Trimming took off 2 bases at V and 0 bases at J, with 11 bases between the two ends. This CDR3 is built from 16 residues. CDR3 protein: CASSFATGATNEKLFF. The CDR3 DNA reads TGCGCCAGCAGCTTCGCTACAGGTGCAACTAATGAAAAACTGTTTTTT.

This clone was seen repeatedly, ten times or more. The chain is built from TRBV4-2 and TRBJ2-7; 8 bases align to TRBD2. CDR1 and CDR2 from the germline V gene are LGHNA and YNFKEQ. V was clipped by 0 bases and J by 5 bases; unmatched bases: 9. The CDR3 spans 16 residues. CDR3 region: CASSQEVTGGPDEQYF. In nucleotides, the CDR3 is TGTGCCAGCAGCCAAGAGGTAACGGGGGGGCCGGACGAGCAGTACTTC.

This chain joins TRBV6-1 and TRBJ1-3; D remains unclear. The CDR3 is 15 amino acids. Trimming left V 0 bases short and J 4 bases short, with 10 bases between. From germline, CDR1 is MNHNS and CDR2 SASEGT. CDR3 bases: TGTGCCAGCAGTGAAGCAGCCGGAGGGGGAAACACCATATATTTT. Amino acids: CASSEAAGGGNTIYF.

The CDR3 coding sequence is TGCGCCAGCAGCCAAGATCAGACAGGGGGCCTGCAGCCCCAGCATTTT. Encoded protein: CASSQDQTGGLQPQHF. The chain couples TRBV4-1 to TRBJ1-5; TRBD1 agrees at 10 bases. The CDR3 runs to 16 residues. The germline CDR1 and CDR2 sequences are MGHRA and YSYEKL. Trimming cost V 0 bases and J 7 bases; bases outside gene matches: 6.

J is TRBJ2-7 and V is TRBV7-3; TRBD2 matches at 9 bases. In germline, CDR1 is SGHTA, CDR2 FQGTGA. J gave up 12 bases and V 2 bases, and 8 bases lay outside the gene matches. CDR3 length: 13 residues. CDR3 region: CASSLQRGDRRYF. The CDR3 DNA sequence: TGTGCCAGCAGCTTACAGCGGGGGGATCGACGGTACTTC.

The rearrangement links TRBV21-1 to TRBJ1-2. TRBV21-1 is given as a pseudogene. This CDR3 has 13 residues. CDR3 sequence reads: CASSKNPRDGYTF. The CDR3 nucleotides are TGTGCCAGCAGCAAGAACCCTCGGGATGGCTACACCTTC.

The chain combines TRBV6-5 with TRBJ2-7; 7 bases fit TRBD2. CDR1 and CDR2 from the germline V gene are MNHEY and SVGAGI. V lost 0 bases to trimming and J lost 2 bases; unmatched junction nucleotides: 4. This CDR3 comprises 15 residues. The CDR3 reads CASSYSSSGTYEQYF. For the CDR3, the DNA is TGTGCCAGCAGTTACTCCTCTAGCGGTACCTACGAGCAGTACTTC.

This clone occurred once. The J gene is TRBJ2-7, the V gene TRBV7-9; D uncertain. The ends were cut back, 1 base at V and 3 bases at J, with 4 bases in the middle. Germline CDR1 is SEHNR and CDR2 is FQNEAQ (reference sequence). The CDR3 consists of 12 residues. As DNA, the CDR3 is TGTGCCAGCAGCTTAGGAGTCTACGAGCAGTACTTC. This translates into CASSLGVYEQYF.

Only a few counts were recorded for this clone. The chain links TRBV11-2 to TRBJ1-2, with a weak D call TRBD1 (6 bases). The germline gives CDR1 SGHAT, CDR2 FQNNGV. Between the trimmed V and J ends, which lost 4 bases and 5 bases, there was a span of 11 bases. The CDR3 spans 13 residues. Written as DNA, the CDR3 is TGTGCCAGCAGCTCTACAGGGAAATATGGCTACACCTTC. It encodes CASSSTGKYGYTF.

CDR3 sequence (DNA): TGTGCCAGCAGTGAAGCGCTGAGATCCGCTGAAGCTTTCTTT. Its translation: CASSEALRSAEAFF. V gene TRBV6-1 combines with J gene TRBJ1-1; D not certain. The CDR3 is made up of 14 amino acids. Germline CDR1 MNHNS, CDR2 SASEGT. V was pared by 0 bases and J by 6 bases, with 11 bases between.

The chain has TRBV9 and TRBJ1-6, with 7 bases that match TRBD1. Trimming cost V 3 bases and J 10 bases; bases outside gene matches: 10. This CDR3 has 15 amino acids. Germline CDR1 SGDLS, CDR2 YYNGEE. The CDR3 region is CASSAIQGGWSPLHF. CDR3 DNA: TGTGCCAGCAGCGCGATTCAGGGGGGTTGGTCACCCCTCCACTTT.

This chain connects TRBV2 to TRBJ1-2; perhaps TRBD1 as D (5 bases). Deletions cut 6 bases from V and 4 bases from J, with 15 bases between. Germline-derived CDR1 and CDR2 are SNHLY and FYNNEI. This CDR3 is built from 14 residues. The DNA of the CDR3 is TGTGCCAGCAGCGGATACCAGGGATTCTATGGCTACACCTTC. Protein: CASSGYQGFYGYTF. Drawing the rest from reference TRBV2 and TRBJ1-2, the complete variable domain is EPEVTQTPSHQVTQMGQEVILRCVPISNHLYFYWYRQILGQKVEFLVSFYNNEISEKSEIFDDQFSVERPDGSNFTLKIRSTKLEDSAMYFCASSGYQGFYGYTFGSGTRLTVV.